These 2 T cell receptor beta chains came from one sample sequenced in a study of T-cell memory formation after mild COVID-19. TCRdb recomputed calls from the 5' RACE reads with MiXCR, one row per CDR3 protein. This sample has 450,000 to 650,000 distinct CDR3 sequences; roughly 22% occur once, and the top ten carry 9.5% to 15%. Material: PBMCs or a T cell subset sorted from them (not recorded which). The receptors come from an adult woman who had mild COVID-19 (a few samples of this study predate the infection). Cell type and time point are not known.

V and J are TRBV12-3 or TRBV12-4 and TRBJ2-5; perhaps TRBD2 as D (7 bases). The CDR3 is made up of 14 amino acids. Between the trimmed V and J ends, which lost 4 bases and 3 bases, there was a span of 12 bases. The CDR3 sequence is CASSSRGAEETQYF. The CDR3 region has the DNA TGTGCCAGCAGTTCTCGGGGGGCGGAAGAGACCCAGTACTTC.

This clonotype was counted ten times or more. The rearrangement uses TRBV20-1 and TRBJ2-3; D is ambiguous. CDR1 is DFQATT, CDR2 SNEGSKA, per germline (reference sequence). There are 12 residues in the CDR3. Trimming cost V 0 bases and J 6 bases, with 7 bases left between them. This CDR3 is CSARDNSDTQYF. CDR3 in DNA: TGCAGTGCTAGAGATAACAGCGATACGCAGTATTTT.